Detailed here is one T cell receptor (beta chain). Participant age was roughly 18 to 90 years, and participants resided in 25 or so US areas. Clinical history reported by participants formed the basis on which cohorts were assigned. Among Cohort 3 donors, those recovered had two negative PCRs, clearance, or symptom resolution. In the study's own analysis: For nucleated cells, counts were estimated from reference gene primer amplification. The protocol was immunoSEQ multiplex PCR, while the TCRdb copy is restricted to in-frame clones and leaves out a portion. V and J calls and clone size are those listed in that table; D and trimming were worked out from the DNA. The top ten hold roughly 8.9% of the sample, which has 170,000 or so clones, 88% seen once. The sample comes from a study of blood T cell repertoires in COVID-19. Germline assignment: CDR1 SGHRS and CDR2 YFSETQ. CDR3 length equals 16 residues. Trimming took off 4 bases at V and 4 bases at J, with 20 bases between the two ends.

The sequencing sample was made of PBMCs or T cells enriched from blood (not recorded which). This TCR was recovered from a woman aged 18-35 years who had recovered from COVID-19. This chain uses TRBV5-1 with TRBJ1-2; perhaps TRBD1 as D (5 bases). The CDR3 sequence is CASSLGMSMGGYGYTF. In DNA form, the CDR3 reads TGCGCCAGCAGCCTGGGGATGAGTATGGGGGGCTATGGCTACACCTTC.